This T cell receptor beta chain appears in the sequencing data of a study of T cell responses to AZD1222 COVID-19 vaccine (dated by TCRdb to the early 2020s). Background on the whole study: Because spike-specific TCR depth and breadth did not differ between the two schedules, AZD1222 recipients who got a second dose at roughly 4 weeks were pooled with those who got a second dose at roughly 12 weeks. TCR sequencing covered over 230 trial participants: some 210 given two doses of AZD1222 and approximately 26 given two doses of MenACWY control vaccine. Trial participants were enrolled into age subgroups of 18-55, 56-69 and 70-plus years, which contained approximately 150, 28 and 58 TCR-sequenced participants, respectively. Overall results and qualifications from the work: The vaccine-associated CD4 TCRs covered the entire spike protein, and the dominant responses fell in regions 160-218 and 743-854. In the small 56-69-year group, the increase in depth fell short of significance, most likely because of low power. Conclusions about previously exposed vaccinees were limited because only six AZD1222 recipients were SARS-CoV-2 seropositive at baseline. Reportedly, almost half of the unique spike-specific TCRs recognized epitopes lying outside the regions that are mutated in the B.1.351 and B.1.1.7 variants. A significant rise in spike-specific TCR breadth and depth was observed after two AZD1222 doses relative to day 0 and relative to MenACWY recipients. Participants were mostly white British, with more females than males. The authors suggested clonal diversity may have been underestimated. No day 14 peak-response samples were available, so repertoires were characterized only after the peak T cell response.

The CDR3 regions of human TCRbeta chains were subjected to immunosequencing. In the authors' own workflow: Repertoire TCRs were checked for matches against a reference library of SARS-CoV-2-specific TCRs that had been generated using the MIRA antigen-specificity platform. Breadth meant the fraction of unique TCRs that were SARS-CoV-2-associated, whereas depth meant the fraction of total T cells that were SARS-CoV-2-associated. Using the MIRA data, each spike-specific TCR was mapped to the spike region that the TCR reacts to and placed in a CD4 or CD8 class. Log10-transformed breadth and depth values were compared by one-way ANOVA with Sidak's multiple comparisons tests. Drawn from immuneACCESS, this table holds only the in-frame rearrangements with V and J called that TCRdb kept. Clones are partly lost; checked studies trace under half to an unresolved V gene and leave the rest unexplained. V and J calls and clone size are copied from that table; D and trimming were computed from the DNA. This sample holds about 66,000 clones; about 90% were observed only once. Roughly 17% of the sample comes from the top ten.

The time point label of this sample denotes: baseline before first vaccination. Vaccinee samples were obtained from the UK trials COV001 and COV002, which included a single-blind randomized controlled phase 2/3 trial of AZD1222 (ChAdOx1 nCoV-19) in healthy adults. Trial participant PBMC samples were collected at day 0 and day 28 after the second dose for TCRbeta chain sequencing. Trimming takes 4 bases from V and 7 bases from J, and the germline ends sit 8 bases apart. CDR1 and CDR2 were assigned from the germline V gene as SNHLY and FYNNEI. The CDR3 holds 12 amino acids from the cysteine to the phenylalanine. Of all the DNA, just the CDR3 is kept, 36 bases in frame from base 1. As concerns this clone: The antigen this receptor binds is unknown. No base-level quality is on record; no much larger clone is a single base apart.

The sequence derives from an adult in good health. The rearranged chain carries TRBV2 and TRBJ1-5; the D gene is perhaps TRBD1, from 5 matching bases. Sample: peripheral blood, taken on day 0 of AZD1222 vaccination. The DNA sequence is given as TGTGCCAGCAGTGCAGGGATACAGCCCCAGCATTTT. Translation gives CASSAGIQPQHF.